Below are 27 T cell receptor beta chains sequenced from a single sample in a study of pediatric ulcerative colitis. During colonoscopy, one to two rectal pinch biopsies were collected. Libraries were prepared by immunoSEQ multiplex PCR; TCRdb keeps only in-frame clonotypes and omits some of them. The data show tens of thousands of clones, around 80% seen once. The source material was gut tissue. The receptors originated from a boy between 10 and 17 years old with mild ulcerative colitis.

This rearrangement joins TRBV4-2 to TRBJ1-2; D is unresolved. The CDR3 has 16 amino acids. The V and J ends lost 0 bases and 3 bases respectively, with 14 bases between them. Germline loops: CDR1 LGHNA, CDR2 YNFKEQ. The DNA for the CDR3 is TGTGCCAGCAGCCAAGAAAGCGGCGGAGGTGACTATGGCTACACCTTC. It codes for CASSQESGGGDYGYTF.

About this clone: Other nucleotide sequences in the sample specify the same CDR3. This rearrangement joins TRBV5-6 to TRBJ2-7; D call uncertain. V was trimmed by 1 base and J by 4 bases, leaving 0 bases between them. The CDR3 covers 10 residues. Germline V gene data show CDR1 as SGHDT and CDR2 as YYEEEE. Here the CDR3 reads CASSLYEQYF. CDR3 DNA sequence: TGTGCCAGCAGCTTGTACGAGCAGTACTTC. The full variable domain, rest sourced from reference TRBV5-6 and TRBJ2-7, is DAGVTQSPTHLIKTRGQQVTLRCSPKSGHDTVSWYQQALGQGPQFIFQYYEEEERQRGNFPDRFSGHQFPNYSSELNVNALLLGDSALYLCASSLYEQYFGPGTRLTVT.

The chain carries TRBV2 and TRBJ2-3, with D unclear. V lost 8 bases and J 3 bases, leaving 9 bases between the germline ends. The germline V gene encodes CDR1 SNHLY and CDR2 FYNNEI. The CDR3 loop spans 12 amino acids. As DNA, the CDR3 is TGTGCCAGCCCATCCGAGACAGATACGCAGTATTTT. Translation gives CASPSETDTQYF. Full variable domain (rest looked up from reference TRBV2 and TRBJ2-3): EPEVTQTPSHQVTQMGQEVILRCVPISNHLYFYWYRQILGQKVEFLVSFYNNEISEKSEIFDDQFSVERPDGSNFTLKIRSTKLEDSAMYFCASPSETDTQYFGPGTRLTVL.

This clone was recorded a few times. The V call is TRBV4-2, the J call TRBJ1-6; D not certain. Looked up from germline, CDR1 is LGHNA and CDR2 is YNFKEQ. This CDR3 has 15 amino acids. Between the trimmed V and J ends, which lost 1 base and 2 bases, there was a span of 6 bases. CDR3 nucleotides: TGTGCCAGCAGCCAAGTAATTGCCTATAATTCACCCCTCCACTTT. Its protein product is CASSQVIAYNSPLHF.

The gene calls are TRBV9 and TRBJ1-2; D is perhaps TRBD1 (5 bases). V was cut by 3 bases and J by 5 bases, with 17 bases left in between. The germline gives CDR1 SGDLS, CDR2 YYNGEE. This CDR3 spans 15 amino acids. Here the CDR3 reads CASSGGVTPGYGYTF. In DNA, the CDR3 is TGTGCCAGCAGCGGGGGTGTAACCCCAGGGTATGGCTACACCTTC. The full variable domain, its missing parts supplied by reference TRBV9 and TRBJ1-2, is DSGVTQTPKHLITATGQRVTLRCSPRSGDLSVYWYQQSLDQGLQFLIQYYNGEERAKGNILERFSAQQFPDLHSELNLSSLELGDSALYFCASSGGVTPGYGYTFGSGTRLTVV.

The J gene is TRBJ2-1, the V gene TRBV25-1; D is ambiguous. The CDR3 consists of 17 residues. CDR1 is MGHDK and CDR2 is SYGVNS in the germline V gene. V was clipped by 6 bases and J by 0 bases, with 18 bases between them. The CDR3 is CASRRSAARNSYNEQFF. The CDR3, as DNA: TGTGCCAGCAGGAGAAGTGCCGCTAGAAACTCCTACAATGAGCAGTTCTTC.

The J gene is TRBJ2-1, the V gene TRBV30; 15 bases agree with TRBD2. This CDR3 comprises 16 residues. Germline CDR1 reads GTSNPN; CDR2 reads SVGIG (reference sequence). The junction had 7 bases not matched to a gene; V was cut back by 5 bases and J by 5 bases. CDR3 DNA: TGTGCCTGGTCCGGACTAGCGGGGGGGTTAGACAATGAGCAGTTCTTC. It yields the protein CAWSGLAGGLDNEQFF.

This clone has only one observation. The V call is TRBV12-5, the J call TRBJ2-3; a possible D gene is TRBD2 (7 bases). V gave up 0 bases and J gave up 5 bases, with 15 bases separating them. CDR1 is LGHNT and CDR2 is FRNRAP in the germline V gene. The CDR3 consists of 16 residues. The CDR3 DNA reads TGTGCTAGTGGTTTGGTACCGGGGGGCGCGGGAGATACGCAGTATTTT. It is translated as CASGLVPGGAGDTQYF.

The chain joins TRBV4-1 to TRBJ1-2; D not resolved. V was trimmed by 1 base and J by 3 bases, leaving 9 bases between them. CDR3 length: 14 amino acids. Germline V gene lookup returns CDR1 MGHRA and CDR2 YSYEKL. CDR3 protein: CASSQVRSYYGYTF. In DNA, the CDR3 is TGCGCCAGCAGCCAAGTCAGATCGTACTATGGCTACACCTTC.

The rearrangement links TRBV30 to TRBJ1-2; 7 bases agree with TRBD1. CDR1 is GTSNPN and CDR2 is SVGIG in the germline V gene (reference sequence). The CDR3 covers 13 residues. V lost 3 bases, J lost 4 bases, and 5 bases stayed unmatched. The chain's CDR3 is CAWSETGIYGYTF. The DNA for the CDR3 is TGTGCCTGGAGCGAGACAGGGATCTATGGCTACACCTTC. The full variable domain, completed using reference TRBV30 and TRBJ1-2, is SQTIHQWPATLVQPVGSPLSLECTVEGTSNPNLYWYRQAAGRGLQLLFYSVGIGQISSEVPQNLSASRPQDRQFILSSKKLLLSDSGFYLCAWSETGIYGYTFGSGTRLTVV.

This clone came up a few times. The chain has TRBV21-1 and TRBJ2-7; TRBD1 was called by the table and not checked on the DNA. TRBV21-1 is described as a pseudogene. This CDR3 has 12 amino acids. The CDR3 here is CASSKGTYEQYF. The CDR3 coding sequence is TGTGCCAGCAGCAAAGGAACATACGAGCAGTACTTC.

V usage is TRBV6-1 and J usage is TRBJ2-7; D unclear. The germline CDR1 and CDR2 sequences are MNHNS and SASEGT. This CDR3 has 13 amino acids. V was shortened by 6 bases and J by 0 bases, with 9 bases between the two germline ends. CDR3 sequence: CASSLHLSYEQYF. In nucleotides, the CDR3 is TGTGCCAGCAGCTTACACCTCTCCTACGAGCAGTACTTC.

This chain links TRBV10-3 with TRBJ2-7; 8 bases agree with TRBD1. Germline CDR1 ENHRY, CDR2 SYGVKD. V gave up 5 bases and J gave up 2 bases; unmatched junction bases: 11. The CDR3 contains 16 residues. Here the CDR3 reads CAISRRTGQVPYEQYF. The CDR3 bases are TGTGCCATCAGTCGGCGGACAGGGCAGGTTCCCTACGAGCAGTACTTC.

The CDR3 spells CASSVTGTSIYNEQFF. CDR3 sequence (DNA): TGTGCCAGCAGCGTTACCGGGACTAGCATTTACAATGAGCAGTTCTTC. This chain joins TRBV9 and TRBJ2-1; TRBD2 agrees at 9 bases. J was trimmed by 4 bases and V by 2 bases; bases with no gene match: 7. From germline, CDR1 is SGDLS and CDR2 YYNGEE. The length of the CDR3 is 16 residues. The full variable domain, completed using reference TRBV9 and TRBJ2-1, is DSGVTQTPKHLITATGQRVTLRCSPRSGDLSVYWYQQSLDQGLQFLIQYYNGEERAKGNILERFSAQQFPDLHSELNLSSLELGDSALYFCASSVTGTSIYNEQFFGPGTRLTVL.

The chain links TRBV7-2 to TRBJ2-7; TRBD2 is a possible D gene (5 bases). Germline values: CDR1 SGHTA, CDR2 FQGNSA. CDR3 size: 14 residues. V was cut by 3 bases and J by 5 bases, with 14 bases left in between. CDR3 in amino acids: CASSFFRTGDEQYF. The CDR3 bases are TGTGCCAGCAGCTTTTTCAGGACCGGGGACGAGCAGTACTTC.

This clone was seen a few times. The chain couples TRBV27 to TRBJ2-3; D remains ambiguous. The CDR3 extends over 12 amino acids. The germline V and J ends were trimmed by 4 bases and 2 bases, with 4 bases remaining between them. CDR1 and CDR2 (germline): MNHEY, SMNVEV (reference sequence). The CDR3 sequence: CASSSITDTQYF. In nucleotides, the CDR3 is TGTGCCAGCAGTTCTATCACAGATACGCAGTATTTT.

This rearrangement joins TRBV13 to TRBJ2-7; no reliable D call. Germline CDR1 reads PRHDT; CDR2 reads FYEKMQ (reference sequence). This CDR3 has 14 amino acids. Trimming removed 5 bases at V and 2 bases at J, with 13 bases between. DNA for the CDR3: TGTGCCAGCAGCGTCGACACGGAGACCTACGAGCAGTACTTC. Its protein product is CASSVDTETYEQYF.

This sequence joins TRBV7-8 and TRBJ1-2; D is perhaps TRBD1 (6 bases). The V end was cut by 1 base, the J end by 3 bases, with 9 bases between. This CDR3 contains 14 residues. Germline assignment: CDR1 SGHVS and CDR2 FQNEAQ. The CDR3 bases are TGTGCCAGCAGCTTAGGCGGGGGCTACTATGGCTACACCTTC. It translates to CASSLGGGYYGYTF.

This clone has more than one count but fewer than ten. V usage is TRBV7-3 and J usage is TRBJ1-5; 7 bases fit TRBD1. V shed 4 bases and J 3 bases; nucleotides not matched to a gene: 15. The CDR3 covers 18 residues. CDR1 and CDR2 from the germline V gene are SGHTA and FQGTGA. The CDR3 sequence is CASSSQAPEGQYNQPQHF. CDR3 coding DNA: TGTGCCAGCAGCTCACAGGCCCCTGAGGGACAGTACAATCAGCCCCAGCATTTT.

The chain couples TRBV5-1 to TRBJ2-1, with 11 bases that match TRBD2. This CDR3 spans 16 amino acids. Germline CDR1 SGHRS, CDR2 YFSETQ. V lost 3 bases, J lost 8 bases, and 10 bases stayed unmatched. The CDR3 nucleotides read TGCGCCAGCAGCTCAAGAACTAGCGGGGGAACGGATGAGCAGTTCTTC. Protein product: CASSSRTSGGTDEQFF.

V and J are TRBV2 and TRBJ2-1; D is unclear. V was pared by 3 bases and J by 0 bases, with 12 bases between. Germline V lookup: CDR1 SNHLY, CDR2 FYNNEI. This CDR3 contains 16 residues. This CDR3 reads CASSENFLSSYNEQFF. The CDR3 coding sequence is TGTGCCAGCAGTGAGAACTTTCTGAGCTCCTACAATGAGCAGTTCTTC.

On this clone: Other DNA variants within this sample encode the same CDR3. This rearrangement joins TRBV6-1 to TRBJ1-1; 9 nucleotides match TRBD1. Looked up from germline, CDR1 is MNHNS and CDR2 is SASEGT. With V trimmed by 6 bases and J by 4 bases, 6 bases remained unmatched. This CDR3 spans 14 amino acids. DNA of the CDR3: TGTGCCAGCAGGAAAGGACAGGGGCGCACTGAAGCTTTCTTT. Amino acid sequence: CASRKGQGRTEAFF.

This clone was picked up one time. The chain carries TRBV9 and TRBJ2-7, with D possibly TRBD1 on 6 matching bases. CDR3 length: 14 amino acids. Per the germline V gene, CDR1 is SGDLS and CDR2 is YYNGEE. Trimming pared 4 bases from V and 6 bases from J, leaving 17 bases between. The CDR3 nucleotides read TGTGCCAGCAGCCCCACAGGGACCTTCTCCGAGCAGTACTTC. It codes for CASSPTGTFSEQYF.

The chain couples TRBV30 to TRBJ1-2, with D possibly matching TRBD1 (5 bases). CDR1 GTSNPN and CDR2 SVGIG come from the germline V gene (reference sequence). Between the trimmed V and J ends, which lost 2 bases and 5 bases, there was a span of 21 bases. This CDR3 has 16 residues. Here the CDR3 reads CAWSRRAGSIVYGYTF. The CDR3 coding sequence is TGTGCCTGGAGTCGAAGAGCAGGGAGTATCGTATATGGCTACACCTTC.

The V and J genes are TRBV7-3 and TRBJ2-2, with unresolved D. This CDR3 has 14 amino acids. CDR1 is SGHTA, CDR2 FQGTGA, per germline. V lost 2 bases and J 5 bases, leaving 9 bases between the germline ends. The CDR3 region is CASSLVLWTGELFF. In nucleotides, the CDR3 is TGTGCCAGCAGCTTAGTCCTTTGGACCGGGGAGCTGTTTTTT.

This clone was detected once. The chain joins TRBV9 to TRBJ2-5; 8 nucleotides match TRBD2. The CDR3 totals 15 residues. The V segment lost 0 bases and the J segment 5 bases; nucleotides outside the gene matches: 6. The germline V gene has CDR1 SGDLS and CDR2 YYNGEE. As DNA, the CDR3 is TGTGCCAGCAGCGTAGGCGGGGGGCTAGGGGAGACCCAGTACTTC. Translated, it gives CASSVGGGLGETQYF.

The chain recombines TRBV5-1 with TRBJ2-7; D might be TRBD1 (6 bases). Deletions cut 0 bases from V and 4 bases from J, with 14 bases between. CDR3 length: 15 amino acids. CDR1 SGHRS and CDR2 YFSETQ come from the germline V gene. The CDR3 reads CASSLVPGATYEQYF. The CDR3 DNA reads TGCGCCAGCAGCTTGGTTCCAGGGGCGACATACGAGCAGTACTTC.